Listed below are T cell receptor beta chains from one sample, sequenced in a study of control samples from healthy donors and cancer patients. The assay was immunoSEQ multiplex PCR, and TCRdb's table has in-frame clones only and misses some. The sample carries approximately 94,000 clones, about 88% recorded once. The sample was blood. The source is a woman aged 45-65 years in good health. Each CDR3 is given with its conserved first and last residue. Fields, in order: D gene, J gene, V gene, CDR3 protein, CDR3 DNA. The D gene is left open where the match is weak.

.,TRBJ1-2,TRBV12-3/TRBV12-4,CASSSQRGTGYTF,TGTGCCAGCAGTTCCCAAAGGGGGACTGGCTACACCTTC
TRBD1,TRBJ2-5,TRBV4-2,CASSQVTGTGSPLQETQYF,TGTGCCAGCAGCCAAGTGACCGGGACAGGGAGTCCCCTCCAAGAGACCCAGTACTTC
.,TRBJ1-1,TRBV5-4,CASSLDNRANTEAFF,TGTGCCAGCAGCTTGGATAACAGGGCGAACACTGAAGCTTTCTTT
TRBD2,TRBJ2-1,TRBV11-3,CASSFGGGRGGGDEQFF,TGTGCCAGCAGCTTTGGGGGGGGTCGCGGGGGGGGCGATGAGCAGTTCTTC
.,TRBJ1-1,TRBV7-2,CASSLVPEDTEAFF,TGTGCCAGCAGCTTAGTTCCGGAGGACACTGAAGCTTTCTTT
TRBD1,TRBJ2-6,TRBV5-4,CASSLWGTGKANVLTF,TGTGCCAGCAGCTTGTGGGGGACAGGGAAGGCCAACGTCCTGACTTTC
TRBD2,TRBJ2-1,TRBV11-3,CASSLVSGSYEQFF,TGTGCCAGCAGCTTAGTTAGCGGGAGCTATGAGCAGTTCTTC
.,TRBJ1-5,TRBV6-6,CASSYNSYSNQPQHF,TGTGCCAGCAGTTACAACAGCTATAGCAATCAGCCCCAGCATTTT
TRBD1,TRBJ1-1,TRBV29-1,CSARTGLNTEAFF,TGCAGCGCGCGGACAGGTCTTAACACTGAAGCTTTCTTT
.,TRBJ1-2,TRBV18,CASSPRPEGYTF,TGTGCCAGCTCACCTCGGCCCGAGGGCTACACCTTC
.,TRBJ2-7,TRBV6-5,CASSPQGWEQYF,TGTGCCAGCAGTCCTCAGGGGTGGGAGCAGTACTTC
TRBD1,TRBJ2-3,TRBV6-5,CASALGQGRDTQYF,TGTGCCAGCGCCCTCGGACAGGGAAGAGATACGCAGTATTTT
.,TRBJ1-1,TRBV28,CASSLYSRNTEAFF,TGTGCCAGCAGTTTATATTCACGGAACACTGAAGCTTTCTTT
.,TRBJ2-7,TRBV6-2/TRBV6-3,CASSYHLTSYEQYF,TGTGCCAGCAGTTACCACCTAACATCCTACGAGCAGTACTTC
.,TRBJ2-7,TRBV18,CASSPLYEQYF,TGTGCCAGCTCACCACTGTACGAGCAGTACTTC
.,TRBJ2-1,TRBV9,CASNGAGRSYNEQFF,TGTGCCAGCAACGGAGCGGGTCGTTCCTACAATGAGCAGTTCTTC